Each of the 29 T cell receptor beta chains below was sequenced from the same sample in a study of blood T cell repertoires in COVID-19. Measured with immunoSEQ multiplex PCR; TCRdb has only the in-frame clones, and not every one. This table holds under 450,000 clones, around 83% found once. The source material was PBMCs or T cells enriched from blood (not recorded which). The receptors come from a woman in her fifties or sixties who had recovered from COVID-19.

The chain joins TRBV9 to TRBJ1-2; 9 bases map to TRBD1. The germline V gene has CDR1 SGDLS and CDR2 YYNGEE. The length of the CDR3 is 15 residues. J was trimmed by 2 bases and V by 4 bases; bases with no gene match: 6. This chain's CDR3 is CASSPQGQGNYGYTF. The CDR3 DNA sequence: TGTGCCAGCAGCCCACAGGGACAGGGAAACTATGGCTACACCTTC.

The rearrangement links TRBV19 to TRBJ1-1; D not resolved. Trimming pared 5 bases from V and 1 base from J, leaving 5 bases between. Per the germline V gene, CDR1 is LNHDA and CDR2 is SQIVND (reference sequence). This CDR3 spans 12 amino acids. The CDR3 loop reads CASSAANTEAFF. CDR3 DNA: TGTGCCAGTAGTGCGGCGAACACTGAAGCTTTCTTT.

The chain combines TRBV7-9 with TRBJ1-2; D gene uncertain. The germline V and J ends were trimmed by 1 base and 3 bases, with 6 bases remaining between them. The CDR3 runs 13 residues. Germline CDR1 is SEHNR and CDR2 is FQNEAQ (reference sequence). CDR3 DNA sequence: TGTGCCAGCAGCTTAGACAGTTACTATGGCTACACCTTC. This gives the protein CASSLDSYYGYTF.

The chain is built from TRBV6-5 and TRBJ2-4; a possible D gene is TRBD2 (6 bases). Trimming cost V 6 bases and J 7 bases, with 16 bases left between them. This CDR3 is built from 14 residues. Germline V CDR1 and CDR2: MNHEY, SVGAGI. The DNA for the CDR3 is TGTGCCAGCAGACTCGGGCCGGGGGAGAACATTCAGTACTTC. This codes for CASRLGPGENIQYF.

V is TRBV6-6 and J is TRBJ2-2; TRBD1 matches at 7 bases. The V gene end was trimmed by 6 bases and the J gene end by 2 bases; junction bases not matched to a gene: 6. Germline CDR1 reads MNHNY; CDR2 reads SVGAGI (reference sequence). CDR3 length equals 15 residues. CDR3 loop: CASRTGTANTGELFF. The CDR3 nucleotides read TGTGCCAGCAGAACCGGGACAGCCAACACCGGGGAGCTGTTTTTT.

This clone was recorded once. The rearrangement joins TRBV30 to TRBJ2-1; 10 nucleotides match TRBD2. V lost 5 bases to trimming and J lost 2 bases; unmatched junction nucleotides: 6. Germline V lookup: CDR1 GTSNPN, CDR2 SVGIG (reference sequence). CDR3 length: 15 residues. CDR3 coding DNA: TGTGCCTGGGGCAGGGGACTAGCGCCCTACAATGAGCAGTTCTTC. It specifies CAWGRGLAPYNEQFF.

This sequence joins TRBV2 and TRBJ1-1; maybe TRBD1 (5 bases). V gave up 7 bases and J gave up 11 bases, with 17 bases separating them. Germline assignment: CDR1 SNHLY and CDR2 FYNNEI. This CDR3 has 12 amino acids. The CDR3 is CASTVWEGRAFF. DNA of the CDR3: TGTGCCAGCACGGTGTGGGAGGGGCGGGCTTTCTTT. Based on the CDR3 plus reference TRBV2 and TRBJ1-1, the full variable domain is EPEVTQTPSHQVTQMGQEVILRCVPISNHLYFYWYRQILGQKVEFLVSFYNNEISEKSEIFDDQFSVERPDGSNFTLKIRSTKLEDSAMYFCASTVWEGRAFFGQGTRLTVV.

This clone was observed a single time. The CDR3 spells CSVAGYVMGAPGNTIYF. DNA for the CDR3: TGCAGCGTCGCCGGCTATGTGATGGGGGCGCCGGGAAACACCATATATTTT. The rearrangement joins TRBV29-1 to TRBJ1-3; a weak D match, TRBD1 (6 bases). V lost 6 bases and J 4 bases, leaving 25 bases between the germline ends. Germline V CDR1 and CDR2: SQVTM, ANQGSEA. The CDR3 covers 17 residues.

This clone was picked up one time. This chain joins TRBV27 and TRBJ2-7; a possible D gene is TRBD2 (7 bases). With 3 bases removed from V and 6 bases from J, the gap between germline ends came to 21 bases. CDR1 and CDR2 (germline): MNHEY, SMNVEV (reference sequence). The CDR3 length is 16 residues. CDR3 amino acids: CASSFLTGGGPSEQYF. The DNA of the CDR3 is TGTGCCAGCAGTTTCCTCACCGGCGGGGGCCCTTCCGAGCAGTACTTC.

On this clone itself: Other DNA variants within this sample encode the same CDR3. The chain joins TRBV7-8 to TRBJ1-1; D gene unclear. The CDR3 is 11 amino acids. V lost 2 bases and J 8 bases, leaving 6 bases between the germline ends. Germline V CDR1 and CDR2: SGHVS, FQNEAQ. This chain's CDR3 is CASSLSREAFF. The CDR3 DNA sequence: TGTGCCAGCAGCTTAAGTCGGGAAGCTTTCTTT.

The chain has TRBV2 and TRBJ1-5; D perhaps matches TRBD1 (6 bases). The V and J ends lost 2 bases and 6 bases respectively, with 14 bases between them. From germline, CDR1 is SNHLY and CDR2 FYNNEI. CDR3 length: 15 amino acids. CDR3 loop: CASSERSTGIQPQHF. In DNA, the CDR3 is TGTGCCAGCAGTGAACGGTCCACAGGGATTCAGCCCCAGCATTTT.

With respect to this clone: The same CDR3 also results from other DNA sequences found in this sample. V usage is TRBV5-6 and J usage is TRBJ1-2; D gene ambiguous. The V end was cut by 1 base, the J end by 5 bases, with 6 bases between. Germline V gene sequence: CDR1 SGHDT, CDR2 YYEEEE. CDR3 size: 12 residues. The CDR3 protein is CASSLPGYGYTF. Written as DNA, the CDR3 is TGTGCCAGCAGCTTGCCGGGGTATGGCTACACCTTC.

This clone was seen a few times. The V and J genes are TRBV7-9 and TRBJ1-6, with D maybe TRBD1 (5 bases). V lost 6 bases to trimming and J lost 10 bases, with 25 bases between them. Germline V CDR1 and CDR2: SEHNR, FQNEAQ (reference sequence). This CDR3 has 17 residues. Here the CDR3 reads CASSRSGTSLQGSPLHF. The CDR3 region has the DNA TGTGCCAGCAGTCGTTCCGGGACTTCTCTCCAAGGCTCACCCCTCCACTTT.

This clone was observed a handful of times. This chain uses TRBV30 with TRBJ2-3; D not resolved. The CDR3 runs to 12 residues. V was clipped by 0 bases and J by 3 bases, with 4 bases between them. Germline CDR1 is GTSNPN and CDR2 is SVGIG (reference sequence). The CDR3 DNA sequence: TGTGCCTGGAGTGTGAGTACAGATACGCAGTATTTT. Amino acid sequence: CAWSVSTDTQYF. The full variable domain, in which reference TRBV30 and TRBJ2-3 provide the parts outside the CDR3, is SQTIHQWPATLVQPVGSPLSLECTVEGTSNPNLYWYRQAAGRGLQLLFYSVGIGQISSEVPQNLSASRPQDRQFILSSKKLLLSDSGFYLCAWSVSTDTQYFGPGTRLTVL.

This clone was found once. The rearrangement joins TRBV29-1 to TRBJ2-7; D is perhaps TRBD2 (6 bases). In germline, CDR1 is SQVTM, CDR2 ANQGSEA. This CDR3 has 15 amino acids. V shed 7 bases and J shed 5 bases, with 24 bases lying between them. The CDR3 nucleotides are TGCAGCGCCCCTCCTCGGGTTGGGGACTTGGACGAGCAGTACTTC. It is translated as CSAPPRVGDLDEQYF.

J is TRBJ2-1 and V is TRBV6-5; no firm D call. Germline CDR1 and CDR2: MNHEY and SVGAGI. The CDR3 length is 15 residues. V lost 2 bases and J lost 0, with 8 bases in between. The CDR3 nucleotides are TGTGCCAGCAGTTACCGAACGAGCTCCTACAATGAGCAGTTCTTC. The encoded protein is CASSYRTSSYNEQFF.

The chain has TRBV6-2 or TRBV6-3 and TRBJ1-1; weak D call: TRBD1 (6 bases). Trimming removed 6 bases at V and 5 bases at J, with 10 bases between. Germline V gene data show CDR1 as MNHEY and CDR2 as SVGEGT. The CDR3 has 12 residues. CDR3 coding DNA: TGTGCCAGCAGCCACAGGGTTACTGAAGCTTTCTTT. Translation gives CASSHRVTEAFF.

The CDR3 reads CASSPVAGANTEAFF. CDR3 nucleotide sequence: TGTGCCAGCAGCCCTGTTGCGGGGGCGAACACTGAAGCTTTCTTT. This chain uses TRBV5-5 with TRBJ1-1; D possibly corresponds to TRBD1 (6 bases). V gave up 4 bases and J gave up 1 base, with 14 bases separating them. Germline-derived CDR1 and CDR2 are SGHKS and YYEKEE (reference sequence). The CDR3 consists of 15 residues.

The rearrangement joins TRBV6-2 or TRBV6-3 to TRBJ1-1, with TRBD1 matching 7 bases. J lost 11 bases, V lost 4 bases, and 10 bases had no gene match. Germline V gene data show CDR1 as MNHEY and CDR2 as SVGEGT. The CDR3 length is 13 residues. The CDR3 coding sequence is TGTGCCAGCAGTTCAACACAGGGGCGAGGGGCTTTCTTT. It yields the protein CASSSTQGRGAFF.

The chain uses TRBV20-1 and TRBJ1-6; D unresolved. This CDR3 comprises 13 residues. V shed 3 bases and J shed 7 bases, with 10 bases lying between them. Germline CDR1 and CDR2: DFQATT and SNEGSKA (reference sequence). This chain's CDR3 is CSASKELNSPLHF. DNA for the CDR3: TGCAGTGCTAGTAAAGAGCTAAATTCACCCCTCCACTTT.

This CDR3 reads CASRRGRNEQYF. The CDR3 region has the DNA TGTGCCAGCAGGCGGGGTCGTAACGAGCAGTACTTC. The rearrangement joins TRBV12-3 or TRBV12-4 to TRBJ2-7; D is possibly TRBD2 (6 bases). With 6 bases removed from V and 5 bases from J, the gap between germline ends came to 11 bases. The CDR3 extends over 12 amino acids.

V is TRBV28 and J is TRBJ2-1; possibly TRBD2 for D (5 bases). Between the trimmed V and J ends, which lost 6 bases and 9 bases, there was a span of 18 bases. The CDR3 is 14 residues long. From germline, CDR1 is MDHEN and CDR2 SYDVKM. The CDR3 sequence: CASSLRDTHLEQFF. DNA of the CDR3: TGTGCCAGCAGCCTCCGGGATACCCACCTTGAGCAGTTCTTC.

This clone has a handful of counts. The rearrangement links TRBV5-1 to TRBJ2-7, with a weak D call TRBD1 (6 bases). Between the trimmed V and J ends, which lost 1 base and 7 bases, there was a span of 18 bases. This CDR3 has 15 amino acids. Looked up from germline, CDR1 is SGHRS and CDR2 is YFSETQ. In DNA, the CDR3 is TGCGCCAGCAGCTTGAATATGGGCAAGGGGGAAGAGCAGTACTTC. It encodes CASSLNMGKGEEQYF.

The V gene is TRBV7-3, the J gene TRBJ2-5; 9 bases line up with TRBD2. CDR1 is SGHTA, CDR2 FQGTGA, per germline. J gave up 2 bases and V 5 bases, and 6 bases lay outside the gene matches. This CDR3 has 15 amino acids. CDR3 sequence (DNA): TGTGCCAGCAGCCTAAGCGGGGGGCCTCAAGAGACCCAGTACTTC. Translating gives CASSLSGGPQETQYF.

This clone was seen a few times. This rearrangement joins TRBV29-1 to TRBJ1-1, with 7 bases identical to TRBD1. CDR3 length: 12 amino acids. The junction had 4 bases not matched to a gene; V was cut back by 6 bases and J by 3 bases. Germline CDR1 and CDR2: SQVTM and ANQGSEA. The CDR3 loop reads CSVQGWDTEAFF. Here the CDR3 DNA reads TGCAGCGTACAGGGGTGGGACACTGAAGCTTTCTTT.

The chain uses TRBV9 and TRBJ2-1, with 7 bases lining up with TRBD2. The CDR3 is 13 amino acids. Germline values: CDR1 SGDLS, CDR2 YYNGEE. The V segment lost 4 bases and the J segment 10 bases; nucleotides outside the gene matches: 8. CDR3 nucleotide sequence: TGTGCCAGCAGCCTGGGGGGGTTCGAAGAGCAGTTCTTC. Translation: CASSLGGFEEQFF.

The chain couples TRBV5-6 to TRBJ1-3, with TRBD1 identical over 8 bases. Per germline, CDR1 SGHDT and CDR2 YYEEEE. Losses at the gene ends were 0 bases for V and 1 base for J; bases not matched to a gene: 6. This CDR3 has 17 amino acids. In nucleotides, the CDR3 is TGTGCCAGCAGCTTGGGGGACAGGAGATTGTCTGGAAACACCATATATTTT. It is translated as CASSLGDRRLSGNTIYF.

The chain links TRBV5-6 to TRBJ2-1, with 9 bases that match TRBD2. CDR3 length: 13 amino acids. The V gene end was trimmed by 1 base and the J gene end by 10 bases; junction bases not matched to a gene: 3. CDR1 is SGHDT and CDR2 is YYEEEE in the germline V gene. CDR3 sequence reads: CASSLSSGREQFF. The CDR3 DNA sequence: TGTGCCAGCAGCTTGTCGAGCGGGAGGGAGCAGTTCTTC.

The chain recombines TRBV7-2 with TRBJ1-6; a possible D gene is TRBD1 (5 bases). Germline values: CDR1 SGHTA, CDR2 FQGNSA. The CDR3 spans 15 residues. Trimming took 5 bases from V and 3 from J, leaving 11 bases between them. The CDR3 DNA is TGTGCCAGCAGCCCGCGGGGGGTCTATAATTCACCCCTCCACTTT. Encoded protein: CASSPRGVYNSPLHF.